These T cell receptor beta chains were read from a single sample in a study of T cell repertoires in cytomegalovirus infection. TCRdb reprocessed the reads via MiXCR and lists one record per CDR3 protein. The data hold hundreds of thousands of distinct CDR3 sequences, with around a sixth observed a single time. Specimen: PBMCs. Source of these receptors: a human donor in good health (CMV status not recorded). Some clones in this sample may be carry-over from other donors' samples. Both conserved end residues are part of each CDR3. The D gene is left open where the match is weak. Clone sizes are given selectively: once, few, many, or a class where the clone is expanded.

size	J	D	V	CDR3	DNA
many	TRBJ1-1	NA	TRBV19	CASMNRELANTEAFF	TGTGCCAGTATGAATCGGGAGTTGGCGAACACTGAAGCTTTCTTT
NA	TRBJ1-2	TRBD1	TRBV28	CAISTGQGAYGYTF	TGTGCCATCTCAACGGGACAGGGGGCTTATGGCTACACCTTC
many	TRBJ1-6	NA	TRBV7-2	CASSFGRDNSPLHF	TGTGCCAGCAGCTTTGGACGGGATAATTCACCCCTCCACTTT
few	TRBJ1-1	NA	TRBV29-1	CSVADSSNTEAFF	TGCAGCGTTGCGGACAGTTCGAACACTGAAGCTTTCTTT
many	TRBJ2-5	NA	TRBV11-1	CASSFWGPPGETQYF	TGTGCCAGCAGCTTTTGGGGGCCCCCTGGGGAGACCCAGTACTTC
few	TRBJ1-5	NA	TRBV28	CASSLGPQSNQPQHF	TGTGCCAGCAGTCTCGGGCCCCAAAGCAATCAGCCCCAGCATTTT
NA	TRBJ2-2	NA	TRBV7-9	CASSPGLFF	TGTGCCAGCAGCCCCGGGTTGTTTTTT
few	TRBJ2-5	NA	TRBV20-1	CSAPLTRGFQETQYF	TGCAGTGCTCCACTCACTCGGGGGTTCCAAGAGACCCAGTACTTC
NA	TRBJ2-3	NA	TRBV7-9	CASSSIKKFTDTQYF	TGTGCCAGCAGCTCAATAAAGAAGTTCACAGATACGCAGTATTTT
NA	TRBJ2-1	TRBD1	TRBV14	CASSQGTGHNEQFF	TGTGCCAGCAGCCAAGGGACAGGGCACAATGAGCAGTTCTTC
NA	TRBJ2-7	NA	TRBV28	CASRAGSGHEQYF	TGTGCCAGCAGGGCGGGATCGGGCCACGAGCAGTACTTC
few	TRBJ1-1	NA	TRBV7-2	CASSSRPAEMNTEAFF	TGTGCCAGCAGCTCCCGACCGGCCGAGATGAACACTGAAGCTTTCTTT
NA	TRBJ2-3	TRBD2	TRBV20-1	CSASGRRKDTQYF	TGCAGTGCCAGCGGGAGGAGAAAAGATACGCAGTATTTT
few	TRBJ1-1	NA	TRBV7-9	CASSYFPGQGITEAFF	TGTGCCAGCAGTTACTTCCCGGGGCAGGGGATTACTGAAGCTTTCTTT
NA	TRBJ2-7	TRBD2	TRBV2	CASSELAGGSYEQYF	TGTGCCAGCAGCGAACTAGCGGGGGGCAGCTACGAGCAGTACTTC
NA	TRBJ1-5	NA	TRBV11-2	CASRPRGQPQHF	TGTGCCAGCAGACCGCGGGGTCAGCCCCAGCATTTT
NA	TRBJ2-5	TRBD2	TRBV27	CASRTSGGSGETQYF	TGTGCCAGCAGAACTTCGGGGGGTTCCGGGGAGACCCAGTACTTC
few	TRBJ2-7	NA	TRBV6-2/TRBV6-3	CASSYLADSYEQYF	TGTGCCAGCAGTTACCTAGCAGACTCCTACGAGCAGTACTTC
many	TRBJ1-2	TRBD1	TRBV2	CASRTGQGHYGYTF	TGTGCCAGCAGGACGGGACAGGGCCACTATGGCTACACCTTC
NA	TRBJ1-1	TRBD1	TRBV6-2/TRBV6-3	CASSYLGQGRTEAFF	TGTGCCAGCAGTTACTTGGGACAGGGAAGGACTGAAGCTTTCTTT
many	TRBJ2-1	TRBD2	TRBV7-3	CASSLSGTSGGFRNEQFF	TGTGCCAGCAGCTTATCCGGGACTAGCGGGGGCTTTAGAAATGAGCAGTTCTTC
NA	TRBJ1-1	NA	TRBV5-1	CASSLGASTGNEAFF	TGCGCCAGCAGCTTGGGGGCCTCTACAGGGAATGAAGCTTTCTTT
NA	TRBJ1-2	TRBD1	TRBV4-3	CASSQAQGRYTF	TGCGCCAGCAGCCAAGCACAGGGGCGCTACACCTTC
NA	TRBJ1-2	TRBD1	TRBV6-1	CASSEYPTGGSYGYTF	TGTGCCAGCAGTGAATATCCGACAGGGGGCAGCTATGGCTACACCTTC
NA	TRBJ2-7	NA	TRBV27	CASSFGDTNYEQYF	TGTGCCAGCAGTTTCGGGGACACCAACTACGAGCAGTACTTC
many	TRBJ2-6	NA	TRBV4-3	CASSQEDDSRSGANVLTF	TGCGCCAGCAGCCAAGAGGACGACTCCCGCTCTGGGGCCAACGTCCTGACTTTC